The sequence of this T cell receptor beta chain was determined in a study of blood T cells in healthy people across ages. With a J-beta primer mix and a sample-barcoded 5' primer, a second PCR ran about 7 to 12 cycles. MiXCR was run by TCRdb on the 5' RACE reads, yielding one entry per CDR3 protein. The sample holds about 930,000 distinct CDR3 sequences, about 27% seen once. Germline loops: CDR1 MGHDK, CDR2 SYGVNS. V gave up 4 bases and J gave up 7 bases, with 13 bases separating them. The CDR3 totals 14 residues. The sample also formed part of further work on T cells of mothers and their children.

The specimen sequenced was blood. V and J are TRBV25-1 and TRBJ1-4; TRBD1 might be the D (6 bases). This receptor was taken from a woman aged 40-49 years in good health. CDR3 in DNA: TGTGCCAGCAGTGGCGGGGCCAGGGGTGAAAAACTGTTTTTT. It is translated as CASSGGARGEKLFF.